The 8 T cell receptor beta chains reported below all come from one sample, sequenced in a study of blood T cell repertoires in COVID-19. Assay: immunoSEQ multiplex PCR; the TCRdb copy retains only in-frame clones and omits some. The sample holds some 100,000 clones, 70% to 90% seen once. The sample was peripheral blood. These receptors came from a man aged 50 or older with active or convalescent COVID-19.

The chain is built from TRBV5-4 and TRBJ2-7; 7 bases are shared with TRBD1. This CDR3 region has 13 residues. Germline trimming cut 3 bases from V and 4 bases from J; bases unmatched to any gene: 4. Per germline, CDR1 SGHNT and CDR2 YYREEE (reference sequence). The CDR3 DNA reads TGTGCCAGCAGCTCTACAGGGGCGTACGAGCAGTACTTC. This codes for CASSSTGAYEQYF.

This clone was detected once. In DNA form, the CDR3 reads TGTGCCAGCTTCTCGGGACAGGGTAGCACCGGGGAGCTGTTTTTT. It yields the protein CASFSGQGSTGELFF. The chain couples TRBV18 to TRBJ2-2; 9 nucleotides line up with TRBD1. The CDR3 loop spans 15 amino acids. Germline trimming cut 7 bases from V and 4 bases from J; bases unmatched to any gene: 7. Germline V gene lookup returns CDR1 KGHSH and CDR2 LQKENI.

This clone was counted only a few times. In nucleotides, the CDR3 is TGTGCCAGCAGTGAATCTGCAGGAAACACTGAAGCTTTCTTT. This gives the protein CASSESAGNTEAFF. This sequence joins TRBV25-1 and TRBJ1-1; D is undetermined. The V end was cut by 1 base, the J end by 2 bases, with 8 bases between. The CDR3 consists of 14 residues. Germline assignment: CDR1 MGHDK and CDR2 SYGVNS.

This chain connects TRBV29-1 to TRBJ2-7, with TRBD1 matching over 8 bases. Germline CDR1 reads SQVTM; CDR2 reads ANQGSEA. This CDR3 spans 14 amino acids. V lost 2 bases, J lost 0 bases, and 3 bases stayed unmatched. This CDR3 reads CSVEPGGDSYEQYF. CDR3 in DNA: TGCAGCGTTGAACCAGGGGGCGACTCCTACGAGCAGTACTTC.

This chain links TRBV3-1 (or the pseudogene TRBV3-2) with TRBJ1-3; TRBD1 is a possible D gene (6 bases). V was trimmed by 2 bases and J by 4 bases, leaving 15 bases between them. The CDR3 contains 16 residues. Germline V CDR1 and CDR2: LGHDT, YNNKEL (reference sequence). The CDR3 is CASSQTGGHTGNTIYF. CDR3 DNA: TGTGCCAGCAGCCAAACGGGGGGGCATACAGGAAACACCATATATTTT.

The CDR3 is CASSPRGLSPFGNTIYF. CDR3 DNA sequence: TGTGCCAGCAGTCCAAGAGGCCTTTCCCCGTTCGGAAACACCATATATTTT. The chain is built from TRBV14 and TRBJ1-3, with D unclear. The CDR3 consists of 17 residues. The V and J ends lost 6 bases and 4 bases respectively, with 22 bases between them. The germline gives CDR1 SGHDN, CDR2 FVKESK. Supplemented by reference TRBV14 and TRBJ1-3, the full variable domain reads EAGVTQFPSHSVIEKGQTVTLRCDPISGHDNLYWYRRVMGKEIKFLLHFVKESKQDESGMPNNRFLAERTGGTYSTLKVQPAELEDSGVYFCASSPRGLSPFGNTIYFGEGSWLTVV.

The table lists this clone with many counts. The CDR3 DNA reads TGTGCCAGCAGCAGGGTCCGGGATGCGCAGCTGTTTTTT. Translated: CASSRVRDAQLFF. The chain is built from TRBV7-3 and TRBJ2-2; maybe TRBD2 (5 bases). Trimming cost V 5 bases and J 12 bases, with 16 bases left between them. Germline V gene lookup returns CDR1 SGHTA and CDR2 FQGTGA. This CDR3 spans 13 amino acids. Full variable domain (rest looked up from reference TRBV7-3 and TRBJ2-2): GAGVSQTPSNKVTEKGKYVELRCDPISGHTALYWYRQSLGQGPEFLIYFQGTGAADDSGLPNDRFFAVRPEGSVSTLKIQRTERGDSAVYLCASSRVRDAQLFFGEGSRLTVL.

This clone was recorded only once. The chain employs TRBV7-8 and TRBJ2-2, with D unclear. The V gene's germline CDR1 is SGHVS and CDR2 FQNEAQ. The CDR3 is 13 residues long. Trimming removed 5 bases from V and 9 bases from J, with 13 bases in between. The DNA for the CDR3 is TGTGCCAGCAGCCCCCCAGGCCACCGGGAGCTGTTTTTT. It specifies CASSPPGHRELFF. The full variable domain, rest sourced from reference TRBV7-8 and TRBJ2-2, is GAGVSQSPRYKVAKRGQDVALRCDPISGHVSLFWYQQALGQGPEFLTYFQNEAQLDKSGLPSDRFFAERPEGSVSTLKIQRTQQEDSAVYLCASSPPGHRELFFGEGSRLTVL.